These T cell receptor beta chains were read from a single sample in a study of CD8+ T cells in alopecia areata. Clones were read by immunoSEQ multiplex PCR, and TCRdb kept only the in-frame ones, dropping some. The sample has approximately 210,000 clones, around 65% seen once. The sample here was CD4+ T cells sorted from blood, taken at approximately week 44, from a patient treated with tofacitinib. The origin of the receptors is a human donor with alopecia areata. Both conserved end residues are part of each CDR3. D genes are given only for firm matches.

D gene: .; J gene: TRBJ2-2; V gene: TRBV9; CDR3 protein: CASSVGQGGELFF
D gene: .; J gene: TRBJ1-4; V gene: TRBV29-1; CDR3 protein: CSVVSYGEADEKLFF
D gene: .; J gene: TRBJ1-1; V gene: TRBV29-1; CDR3 protein: CSVETAMNTEAFF
D gene: .; J gene: TRBJ2-7; V gene: TRBV4-3; CDR3 protein: CASSLEKGYEQYF
D gene: .; J gene: TRBJ2-5; V gene: TRBV18; CDR3 protein: CASSPPSRQETQYF
D gene: TRBD1; J gene: TRBJ1-5; V gene: TRBV5-6; CDR3 protein: CASSLQGAFNQPQHF
D gene: .; J gene: TRBJ2-5; V gene: TRBV7-2; CDR3 protein: CASKTAETQYF
D gene: .; J gene: TRBJ2-5; V gene: TRBV11-2; CDR3 protein: CASSLGAKPSQETQYF
D gene: .; J gene: TRBJ1-1; V gene: TRBV6-1; CDR3 protein: CAISDMSTEAFF
D gene: .; J gene: TRBJ2-1; V gene: TRBV29-1; CDR3 protein: CSVRTNAWNEQFF
D gene: .; J gene: TRBJ2-7; V gene: TRBV13; CDR3 protein: CASSQEGDTTYEQYF
D gene: TRBD1; J gene: TRBJ1-2; V gene: TRBV7-8; CDR3 protein: CASSPYSTLGQAGGYTF
D gene: TRBD1; J gene: TRBJ2-4; V gene: TRBV5-6; CDR3 protein: CASSTQGARINIQYF
D gene: .; J gene: TRBJ2-1; V gene: TRBV5-1; CDR3 protein: CASSPPNRQIEQFF
D gene: .; J gene: TRBJ2-3; V gene: TRBV29-1; CDR3 protein: CSVAMGGSDTQYF
D gene: .; J gene: TRBJ1-5; V gene: TRBV9; CDR3 protein: CASAGGMGNQPQHF
D gene: .; J gene: TRBJ2-2; V gene: TRBV2; CDR3 protein: CASSPGTPNTGELFF
D gene: TRBD2; J gene: TRBJ2-7; V gene: TRBV7-2; CDR3 protein: CASSMTSGDYEQYF
D gene: .; J gene: TRBJ2-1; V gene: TRBV5-6; CDR3 protein: CASSLAFGEQFF
D gene: TRBD1; J gene: TRBJ1-1; V gene: TRBV27; CDR3 protein: CASSIQGTGTGAFF
D gene: .; J gene: TRBJ2-4; V gene: TRBV29-1; CDR3 protein: CSVVTFQGDLTKNIQYF
D gene: .; J gene: TRBJ1-2; V gene: TRBV29-1; CDR3 protein: CSVVGSYGYTF
D gene: .; J gene: TRBJ1-2; V gene: TRBV5-5; CDR3 protein: CASSLDYGYTF
D gene: TRBD1; J gene: TRBJ2-2; V gene: TRBV19; CDR3 protein: CASSRPGQPGTGELFF
D gene: .; J gene: TRBJ1-2; V gene: TRBV5-1; CDR3 protein: CASKENYGYTF
D gene: TRBD1; J gene: TRBJ1-1; V gene: TRBV7-2; CDR3 protein: CASTNPKGQGNTEAFF